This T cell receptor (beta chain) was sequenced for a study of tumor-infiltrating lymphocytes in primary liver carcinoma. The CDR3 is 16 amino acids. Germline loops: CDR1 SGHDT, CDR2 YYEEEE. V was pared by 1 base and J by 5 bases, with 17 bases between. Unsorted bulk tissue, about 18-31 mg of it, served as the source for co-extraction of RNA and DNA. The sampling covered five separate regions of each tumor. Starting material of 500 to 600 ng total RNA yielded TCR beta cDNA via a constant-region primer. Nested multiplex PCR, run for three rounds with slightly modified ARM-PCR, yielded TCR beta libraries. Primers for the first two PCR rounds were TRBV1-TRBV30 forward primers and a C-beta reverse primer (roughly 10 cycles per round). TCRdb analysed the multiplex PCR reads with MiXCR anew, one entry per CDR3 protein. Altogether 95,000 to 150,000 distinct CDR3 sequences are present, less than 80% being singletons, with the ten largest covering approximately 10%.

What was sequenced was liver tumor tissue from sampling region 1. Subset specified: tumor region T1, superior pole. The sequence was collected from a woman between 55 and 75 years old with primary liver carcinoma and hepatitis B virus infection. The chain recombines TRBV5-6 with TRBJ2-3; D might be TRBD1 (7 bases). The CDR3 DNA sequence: TGTGCCAGCAGCTTGAAGGGACAGCGGGTGATAGATACGCAGTATTTT. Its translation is CASSLKGQRVIDTQYF.